The source of this T cell receptor (beta chain) is a study of T cell responses to AZD1222 COVID-19 vaccine. Profiled with immunoSEQ multiplex PCR; TCRdb holds only in-frame clones, not every one. The repertoire holds some 50,000 clones, with around 90% as singletons. Germline V gives CDR1 GTSNPN, CDR2 SVGIG (reference sequence). V was trimmed by 7 bases and J by 0 bases, leaving 7 bases between them. CDR3 size: 13 residues. This sequence was found in an adult who received the AZD1222 COVID-19 vaccine. J is TRBJ2-6 and V is TRBV30; D is undetermined. The sample was peripheral blood, taken 28 days after the second AZD1222 dose. CDR3 protein: CALPDSGANVLTF. CDR3 nucleotides: TGTGCCTTGCCAGACTCTGGGGCCAACGTCCTGACTTTC.